This T cell receptor beta chain comes out of a study of neoadjuvant anti-PD-1 for oral cavity cancer. Profiling relied on immunoSEQ multiplex PCR, and the TCRdb table lists in-frame clones only, not all of them. The table has 8,500 to 10,000 clones, just under 70% seen once; the top ten hold 4.2%. Sample time point: after neoadjuvant nivolumab, at surgical resection. Analysis of PBMCs was direct, with no culture step. Germline CDR1 and CDR2: MNHNS and SASEGT. The V gene end was trimmed by 6 bases and the J gene end by 0 bases; junction bases not matched to a gene: 7. The CDR3 loop spans 15 amino acids.

This sequence originates from a person between 40 and 85 years old with oral cavity squamous cell carcinoma. J is TRBJ1-1 and V is TRBV6-1; 7 nucleotides line up with TRBD1. The sample was PBMCs, taken after nivolumab (anti-PD-1) treatment. The CDR3 sequence: CASRFGQAMNTEAFF. The CDR3 coding sequence is TGTGCCAGCAGATTTGGACAGGCCATGAACACTGAAGCTTTCTTT.